The rows below give T cell receptor beta chains drawn from one sample of a study of CD8 T cells in Susac syndrome. TCRdb independently ran MiXCR on the immunoSEQ multiplex PCR reads; one entry per CDR3 protein. The sample holds a few hundred thousand distinct CDR3 sequences, 95% seen once. Input material: CD4+ T cells from PBMCs. These receptors were collected from a human donor with multiple sclerosis. Each CDR3 is given with its conserved first and last residue. A D gene is named only where the DNA matches it firmly. Some rows have no size entry. The others give once, few or many, or a class for an expanded clone.

TRBV6-1	NA	few	TRBJ1-5	TGTGCCAGCAGTGAAGGTTGGGGCCAGCCCCAGCATTTT	CASSEGWGQPQHF
TRBV3-1	NA	NA	TRBJ2-1	TGTGCCAGCAGCCAAGGAGTAGCTTACAATGAGCAGTTCTTC	CASSQGVAYNEQFF
TRBV28	NA	NA	TRBJ2-7	TGTGCCAGCAGCATAACCGGCCTTGGAGACGAGCAGTACTTC	CASSITGLGDEQYF
TRBV7-3	NA	NA	TRBJ2-3	TGTGCCAGCAGCTCCCAGGGGCTCGGTCAAGATACGCAGTATTTT	CASSSQGLGQDTQYF
TRBV9	NA	NA	TRBJ2-3	TGTGCCAGCAGCGTTTCTGCGTATGATACGCAGTATTTT	CASSVSAYDTQYF
TRBV5-4	TRBD2	NA	TRBJ2-5	TGTGCCAGCAGCTTGGCCGGCGGGGGTCAGACCCAGTACTTC	CASSLAGGGQTQYF
TRBV5-5	NA	NA	TRBJ2-7	TGTGCCAGCAGCTTGGTTCAGGGCCCCTACGAGCAGTACTTC	CASSLVQGPYEQYF
TRBV6-1	NA	NA	TRBJ1-1	TGTGCCAGCCGCGTGGGGTTGGACACTGAAGCTTTCTTT	CASRVGLDTEAFF
TRBV7-2	TRBD1	NA	TRBJ2-1	TGTGCCAGCAGCTCACCTTCGTCCAGGGGGCGCGATAATGAGCAGTTCTTC	CASSSPSSRGRDNEQFF
TRBV6-6	NA	once	TRBJ1-1	TGTGCCAGCAGTGCCGGGACACCGAACACTGAAGCTTTCTTT	CASSAGTPNTEAFF
TRBV27	TRBD1	NA	TRBJ1-1	TGTGCCAGCAGCCTCCTCCCGGGACAGGGGACCACTGAAGCTTTCTTT	CASSLLPGQGTTEAFF
TRBV28	NA	once	TRBJ2-7	TGTGCCAGCAGTTTAGGTGGCGGGGAGCAGTACTTC	CASSLGGGEQYF
TRBV5-1	NA	NA	TRBJ2-7	TGCGCCAGCCGGTTGGACTCTTCAGGCGCAAAGTACTTC	CASRLDSSGAKYF
TRBV7-2	NA	NA	TRBJ2-5	TGTGCCAGCAGCTTAGGCAGTACAAGTTTGAAGACCCAGTACTTC	CASSLGSTSLKTQYF
TRBV12-3/TRBV12-4	NA	NA	TRBJ2-1	TGTGCCAGCAGCCCCCGTATCTGGAGCTCCTACAATGAGCAGTTCTTC	CASSPRIWSSYNEQFF
TRBV5-4	NA	NA	TRBJ2-3	TGTGCCAGCAGCCCGGGGGACCGGAAAGATACGCAGTATTTT	CASSPGDRKDTQYF
TRBV5-1	NA	NA	TRBJ2-2	TGCGCCAGTGGACACGTAGGGGACACCGGGGAGCTGTTTTTT	CASGHVGDTGELFF